These T cell receptor beta chains were read from a single sample in a study of shared clonotypes between healthy human individuals. TCRdb's table, derived via immunoSEQ multiplex PCR, lists solely in-frame clones and lacks some. Of more than 850,000 clones detected, around 78% appear once; the ten largest clones hold about 0.52%. Sequences were obtained from memory CD4+ T cells from PBMCs. These receptor sequences come from a man aged 18 to 29 in good health. Some clones in this sample may be carry-over from other donors' samples. Each CDR3 is given with its conserved first and last residue. Each record gives: V gene, clone size, J gene, D gene, CDR3 protein, CDR3 DNA. The D gene is left open where the match is weak. Clone size is stated in some rows and not others, as once, few, many or a class when expanded.

>TRBV18|.|TRBJ1-4|TRBD1
CASSQGTAQEKLFF
TGTGCCAGCTCACAAGGGACAGCGCAAGAAAAACTGTTTTTT
>TRBV19|few|TRBJ2-3|.
CASSIPLTDTQYF
TGTGCCAGTAGTATACCCCTCACAGATACGCAGTATTTT
>TRBV5-1|.|TRBJ2-2|.
CASSGGGFTGELFF
TGCGCCAGCAGCGGGGGCGGGTTCACCGGGGAGCTGTTTTTT
>TRBV7-3|.|TRBJ1-2|.
CASSPQQGGYGYTF
TGTGCCAGCAGCCCCCAACAGGGTGGCTATGGCTACACCTTC
>TRBV7-3|.|TRBJ2-1|.
CASSLSRGNEQFF
TGTGCCAGCAGCTTATCCAGGGGCAATGAGCAGTTCTTC
>TRBV13|.|TRBJ2-3|.
CASSLLASDTQYF
TGTGCCAGCAGCTTATTAGCTTCAGATACGCAGTATTTT
>TRBV28|.|TRBJ2-2|.
CASSRSGTRNTGELFF
TGTGCCAGCAGTAGATCCGGGACTCGTAACACCGGGGAGCTGTTTTTT
>TRBV7-3|.|TRBJ2-2|.
CASSLLSNTGELFF
TGTGCCAGCAGCTTATTATCGAACACCGGGGAGCTGTTTTTT
>TRBV5-6|once|TRBJ2-3|.
CASSAPHSGGTDTQYF
TGTGCCAGCAGCGCCCCGCATAGCGGTGGCACAGATACGCAGTATTTT
>TRBV5-6|.|TRBJ1-3|TRBD1
CASSAVGQGALSGNTIYF
TGTGCCAGCAGCGCCGTGGGACAGGGGGCTCTCTCTGGAAACACCATATATTTT
>TRBV7-9|.|TRBJ2-2|TRBD1
CASSFDRGFGTGELFF
TGTGCCAGCAGCTTTGACAGGGGATTCGGCACCGGGGAGCTGTTTTTT
>TRBV7-9|.|TRBJ2-1|.
CASSWSRSSNEQFF
TGTGCCAGCAGCTGGTCGAGGTCCTCCAATGAGCAGTTCTTC
>TRBV6-5|.|TRBJ1-5|.
CASSPNLSQHF
TGTGCCAGCAGCCCGAATTTGTCCCAGCATTTT
>TRBV4-1|few|TRBJ2-6|TRBD1
CASSGERGQGFSGANVLTF
TGCGCCAGCAGCGGAGAGAGGGGACAGGGGTTCTCTGGGGCCAACGTCCTGACTTTC
>TRBV29-1|.|TRBJ2-6|.
CSVAGPGANVLTF
TGCAGCGTGGCGGGCCCTGGGGCCAACGTCCTGACTTTC
>TRBV27|once|TRBJ1-5|TRBD1
CASSPRTGGVGSNQPQHF
TGTGCCAGCAGTCCCCGGACAGGGGGCGTTGGTAGCAATCAGCCCCAGCATTTT
>TRBV28|many|TRBJ2-6|.
CASSLNPGANVLTF
TGTGCCAGCAGTTTAAACCCTGGGGCCAACGTCCTGACTTTC
>TRBV5-4|.|TRBJ2-7|TRBD1
CASARTGTGAYYEQYF
TGTGCCAGTGCCAGAACCGGGACAGGGGCTTACTACGAGCAGTACTTC
>TRBV19|.|TRBJ1-1|TRBD1
CASSRTGQGYSEAFF
TGTGCCAGTAGTAGAACGGGACAGGGTTATTCGGAAGCTTTCTTT
>TRBV9|.|TRBJ2-3|.
CASSEAPSSTDTQYF
TGTGCCAGCAGCGAGGCCCCATCTAGCACAGATACGCAGTATTTT
>TRBV18|once|TRBJ2-5|.
CASSPPETAETQYF
TGTGCCAGCTCACCACCTGAAACGGCCGAGACCCAGTACTTC
>TRBV4-1|.|TRBJ1-1|.
CASSQERGTEAFF
TGCGCCAGCAGCCAAGAAAGGGGCACTGAAGCTTTCTTT
>TRBV6-7|.|TRBJ1-2|.
CASSYFPGDDYGYTF
TGTGCCAGCAGTTACTTTCCAGGGGACGACTATGGCTACACCTTC
>TRBV6-6|.|TRBJ1-5|.
CASSYPTVQRNQPQHF
TGTGCCAGCAGTTACCCCACGGTCCAGCGGAATCAGCCCCAGCATTTT
>TRBV10-3|.|TRBJ1-2|TRBD1
CAISESQAGQGDGGYTF
TGTGCCATCAGTGAGTCACAGGCGGGACAGGGAGACGGTGGCTACACCTTC
>TRBV19|.|TRBJ2-7|TRBD1
CASRGTGGREQYF
TGTGCCAGTAGGGGGACAGGGGGCCGGGAGCAGTACTTC
>TRBV28|once|TRBJ1-2|TRBD1
CASLSRTGQGFYGYTF
TGTGCCAGCTTAAGTCGGACGGGACAGGGGTTCTATGGCTACACCTTC
>TRBV28|.|TRBJ1-2|TRBD1
CASSPPHRGGYGYTF
TGTGCCAGCAGTCCCCCCCACAGGGGAGGCTACGGCTACACCTTC
>TRBV11-2|.|TRBJ2-1|TRBD2
CASSPRLAGGLYNEQFF
TGTGCCAGCAGCCCCCGACTAGCGGGAGGACTATACAATGAGCAGTTCTTC